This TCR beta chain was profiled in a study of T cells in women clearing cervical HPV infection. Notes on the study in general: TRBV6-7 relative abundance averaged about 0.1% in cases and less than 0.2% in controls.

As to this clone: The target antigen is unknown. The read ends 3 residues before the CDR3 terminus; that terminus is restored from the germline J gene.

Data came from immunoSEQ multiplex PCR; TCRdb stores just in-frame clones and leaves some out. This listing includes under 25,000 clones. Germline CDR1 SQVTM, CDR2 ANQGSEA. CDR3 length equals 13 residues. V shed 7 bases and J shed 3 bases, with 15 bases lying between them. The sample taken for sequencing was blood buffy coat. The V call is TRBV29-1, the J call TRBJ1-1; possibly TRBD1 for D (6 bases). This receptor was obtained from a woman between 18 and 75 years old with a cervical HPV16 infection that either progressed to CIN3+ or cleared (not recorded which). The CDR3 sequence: CSAYRDGDTEAFF. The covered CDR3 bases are TGCAGCGCCTACAGGGATGGGGACACTGAA.